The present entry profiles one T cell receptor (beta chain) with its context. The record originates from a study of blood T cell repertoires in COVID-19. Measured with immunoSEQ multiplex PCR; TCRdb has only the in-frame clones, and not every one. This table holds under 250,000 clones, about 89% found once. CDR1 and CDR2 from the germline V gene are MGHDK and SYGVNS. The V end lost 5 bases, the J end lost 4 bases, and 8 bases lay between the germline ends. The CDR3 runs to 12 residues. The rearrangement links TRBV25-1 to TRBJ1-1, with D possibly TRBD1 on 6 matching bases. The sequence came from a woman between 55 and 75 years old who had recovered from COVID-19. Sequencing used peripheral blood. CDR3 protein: CASSRGGTEAFF. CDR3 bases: TGTGCCAGCAGTCGAGGGGGCACTGAAGCTTTCTTT.